The clone carrying this T cell receptor beta chain came up a few times. The antigen is not known. TCRdb processed the 5' RACE reads anew with MiXCR; each CDR3 protein has one entry. This sample carries 310,000 or so distinct CDR3 sequences, 3.6% of them seen once, and the ten largest clones take around 22%. Per the germline V gene, CDR1 is DFQATT and CDR2 is SNEGSKA (reference sequence). The CDR3 has 13 amino acids. This sample is drawn from a study of T cells after yellow fever vaccination. Study outcomes and limitations: Across the CD4 and CD8 compartments, a small share of clonotypes was present in both.

The TCR sequence derives from a man younger than 35 who received the YFV17D yellow fever vaccine. The gene calls are TRBV20-1 and TRBJ1-1; D is perhaps TRBD1 (5 bases). Specimen: PBMCs, collected on the day of the yellow fever booster vaccination. In DNA, the CDR3 is TGCAGCATAGAGGTTTGGAAAAGGGGCGAAGCTTTCTTT. It encodes CSIEVWKRGEAFF.